The 20 T cell receptor beta chains below come from one sample, sequenced in a study of T cells expressing NK-cell markers. TCRdb reprocessed the 5' RACE reads, with one entry per CDR3 protein and no DNA. The sample yields 300,000 to 500,000 distinct CDR3 sequences, of which the top ten take up roughly 10%. The sample comprised blood T cells: a sorted CD56 or NKG2C T cell subset, CD4+ or CD8+ T cells, or bulk PBMC T cells (not recorded which). These TCRs come from a woman between 45 and 65 years old in good health.

The CDR3 protein is CATRRPPSDEQFF. V is TRBV6-2 or TRBV6-3 and J is TRBJ2-1; the TCRdb call, TRBD2, lacks DNA for checking. The CDR3 contains 13 residues. Germline V gene data show CDR1 as MNHEY and CDR2 as SVGEGT.

CDR3 residues: CASRRGLVAKNIQYF. V gene TRBV28 combines with J gene TRBJ2-4; the TCRdb call, TRBD1, lacks DNA for checking. The CDR3 totals 15 residues. Germline CDR1 and CDR2: MDHEN and SYDVKM.

The V call is TRBV29-1, the J call TRBJ1-1; the TRBD1 assignment by TCRdb is unverifiable without DNA. This CDR3 contains 14 residues. The germline V gene encodes CDR1 SQVTM and CDR2 ANQGSEA. This chain's CDR3 is CSVEDQGGRTEAFF.

The chain has TRBV29-1 and TRBJ1-1; TCRdb's D call of TRBD1 is untestable without DNA. Germline loops: CDR1 SQVTM, CDR2 ANQGSEA. This CDR3 has 13 amino acids. The CDR3 sequence is CSVQPWTATEAFF.

The chain carries TRBV12-3 or TRBV12-4 and TRBJ2-6. CDR3 length equals 13 residues. The CDR3 loop reads CASSNSGANVLTF.

The chain recombines TRBV12-3 or TRBV12-4 with TRBJ2-7; TCRdb proposes TRBD2, but this gene call is untestable without DNA. The length of the CDR3 is 15 residues. This CDR3 reads CASSVSGRPHYEQYF.

The chain uses TRBV6-5 and TRBJ2-5; no DNA is available, so the TRBD1 call from TCRdb remains unchecked. The CDR3 runs 14 residues. Germline CDR1 and CDR2: MNHEY and SVGAGI. The CDR3 spells CASSRDRSRETQYF.

The V gene is TRBV20-1, the J gene TRBJ1-1; TCRdb returns TRBD1, unconfirmable since there is no DNA. Germline V gene data show CDR1 as DFQATT and CDR2 as SNEGSKA (reference sequence). CDR3 length: 13 amino acids. The CDR3: CSAQTGGFTEAFF.

The CDR3 reads CASSPTWGLGEKLFF. The J gene is TRBJ1-4, the V gene TRBV16. CDR1 is KGHSY and CDR2 is FQNENV in the germline V gene. CDR3 size: 15 residues.

The genes are TRBV5-1 and TRBJ2-7; the D call of TRBD1 rests on TCRdb alone, since no DNA is present to check it. Looked up from germline, CDR1 is SGHRS and CDR2 is YFSETQ. The CDR3 is 15 residues long. This CDR3 reads CASSESWDRDYEQYF.

The V and J genes are TRBV4-1 and TRBJ2-4. CDR1 is MGHRA and CDR2 is YSYEKL in the germline V gene. This CDR3 has 14 amino acids. This CDR3 reads CASSQGVWENIQYF.

This chain joins TRBV5-1 and TRBJ2-5; TCRdb selects TRBD2, and the lack of DNA leaves this call unchecked. CDR1 is SGHRS, CDR2 YFSETQ, per germline. This CDR3 region has 15 residues. CDR3 residues: CASRPSGDNQETQYF.

The rearrangement uses TRBV6-5 and TRBJ2-7; the D call of TRBD2 rests on TCRdb alone, since no DNA is present to check it. The CDR3 is made up of 13 amino acids. Germline loops: CDR1 MNHEY, CDR2 SVGAGI. This CDR3 reads CASTSGRPYEQYF.

The chain couples TRBV4-1 to TRBJ2-1. The CDR3 totals 18 residues. The germline CDR1 and CDR2 sequences are MGHRA and YSYEKL. CDR3: CASSQGGSEVWYTNEQFF.

The CDR3 here is CASSRNQGRPTGELFF. The chain links TRBV7-7 to TRBJ2-2; absent DNA, TCRdb's TRBD2 call cannot be checked. Germline CDR1 SSHAT, CDR2 FNYEAQ (reference sequence). The CDR3 consists of 16 residues.

This chain links TRBV5-1 with TRBJ2-2; TCRdb indicates TRBD1, and absent DNA this call remains unverified. CDR1 and CDR2 from the germline V gene are SGHRS and YFSETQ. The CDR3 extends over 16 amino acids. CDR3 residues: CASSIGQNTNTGELFF.

The chain uses TRBV27 and TRBJ2-2. The CDR3 is made up of 13 amino acids. Germline lookup yields CDR1 MNHEY and CDR2 SMNVEV (reference sequence). CDR3 sequence: CASKWLYTGELFF.

This sequence joins TRBV6-5 and TRBJ1-2. The V gene's germline CDR1 is MNHEY and CDR2 SVGAGI. This CDR3 contains 14 residues. CDR3 residues: CASRGSVPNYGYTF.

The chain joins TRBV10-3 to TRBJ1-2. The germline gives CDR1 ENHRY, CDR2 SYGVKD. This CDR3 is 12 amino acids long. The CDR3 reads CAISGAAGGYTF.

The rearrangement joins TRBV5-1 to TRBJ2-2; lacking DNA, the TRBD1 call made by TCRdb goes unchecked. The germline V gene encodes CDR1 SGHRS and CDR2 YFSETQ. The CDR3 is made up of 15 amino acids. CDR3 sequence: CASTFGAPGGGELFF.